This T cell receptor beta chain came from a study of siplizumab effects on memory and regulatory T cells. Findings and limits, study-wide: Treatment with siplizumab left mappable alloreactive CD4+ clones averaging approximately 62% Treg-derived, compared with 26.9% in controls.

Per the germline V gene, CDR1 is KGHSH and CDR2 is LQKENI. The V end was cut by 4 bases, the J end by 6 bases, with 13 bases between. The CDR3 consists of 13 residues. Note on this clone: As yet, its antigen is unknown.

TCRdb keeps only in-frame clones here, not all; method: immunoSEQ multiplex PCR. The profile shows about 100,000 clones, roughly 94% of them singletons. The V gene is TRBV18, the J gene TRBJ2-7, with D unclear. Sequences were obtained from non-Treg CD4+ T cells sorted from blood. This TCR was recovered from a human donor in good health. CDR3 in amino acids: CASSLPSTREQYF. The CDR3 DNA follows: TGTGCCAGCTCACTTCCGTCGACTCGCGAGCAGTACTTC. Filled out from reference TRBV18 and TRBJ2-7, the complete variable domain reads NAGVMQNPRHLVRRRGQEARLRCSPMKGHSHVYWYRQLPEEGLKFMVYLQKENIIDESGMPKERFSAEFPKEGPSILRIQQVVRGDSAAYFCASSLPSTREQYFGPGTRLTVT.